This paragraph reports one T cell receptor beta chain. Its antigen is as yet unknown. The data are from a study of cytomegalovirus exposure and HLA in healthy donors. Study-wide points: In vitro assays verified that a few CMV-associated chains recognized CMV antigens specifically.

13 Jbeta primers and 60 Vbeta primers were used for the PCR. The protocol was immunoSEQ multiplex PCR, while the TCRdb copy is restricted to in-frame clones and leaves out a portion. Seen here are 90,000 to 130,000 clones, roughly 80% observed once, and the top ten hold under 1.5%. Germline lookup yields CDR1 SGHTA and CDR2 FQGTGA. There are 13 residues in the CDR3. V gave up 9 bases and J gave up 2 bases; unmatched junction bases: 5. The sample taken for sequencing was PBMCs. This chain links TRBV7-3 with TRBJ2-3; 7 bases align to TRBD2. The TCR was taken from a woman aged 25 to 39 in good health and CMV-seronegative. CDR3 sequence: CASGTIPTDTQYF. The CDR3 DNA follows: TGTGCCAGTGGGACTATACCCACAGATACGCAGTATTTT. Complete variable domain (other parts from reference TRBV7-3 and TRBJ2-3): GAGVSQTPSNKVTEKGKYVELRCDPISGHTALYWYRQSLGQGPEFLIYFQGTGAADDSGLPNDRFFAVRPEGSVSTLKIQRTERGDSAVYLCASGTIPTDTQYFGPGTRLTVL.